This passage covers 26 T cell receptor beta chains from one sample sequenced in a study of STAT5B mutations in CD4+ large granular lymphocyte leukemia. Assay used: immunoSEQ multiplex PCR; TCRdb lists only in-frame clones, some missing. Here the sample spans about 21,000 clones, about 75% being singletons. Sequencing was done on a sample of CD4+ T cells from blood buffy coats. These receptors came from a human donor in good health.

This clone has just one count. Here the CDR3 reads CASSLWADSIPRAQYF. Here the CDR3 DNA reads TGTGCCAGCAGTTTATGGGCAGACTCAATCCCTAGGGCGCAGTACTTC. This chain links TRBV6-5 with TRBJ2-7, with unresolved D. Trimming took off 4 bases at V and 9 bases at J, with 25 bases between the two ends. Germline lookup yields CDR1 MNHEY and CDR2 SVGAGI. The CDR3 extends over 16 amino acids.

This clone was observed a few times. The CDR3 DNA sequence: TGTGCCAGCAGCTTCGTACCAATAGAGACCCAGTACTTC. Its translation is CASSFVPIETQYF. The chain joins TRBV5-4 to TRBJ2-5; no clear D gene. Between the trimmed V and J ends, which lost 2 bases and 4 bases, there was a span of 9 bases. Germline CDR1 and CDR2: SGHNT and YYREEE (reference sequence). This CDR3 has 13 residues. Using reference TRBV5-4 and TRBJ2-5 for the parts outside the CDR3, the full variable domain is ETGVTQSPTHLIKTRGQQVTLRCSSQSGHNTVSWYQQALGQGPQFIFQYYREEENGRGNFPPRFSGLQFPNYSSELNVNALELDDSALYLCASSFVPIETQYFGPGTRLLVL.

The rearrangement links TRBV5-6 to TRBJ2-1; 10 nucleotides align to TRBD2. The CDR3 is 16 amino acids. J was trimmed by 4 bases and V by 4 bases; bases with no gene match: 8. CDR1 and CDR2 (germline): SGHDT, YYEEEE. The CDR3 coding sequence is TGTGCCAGCAGCCCACGGACTAGCGGCCCGTACAATGAGCAGTTCTTC. Translated: CASSPRTSGPYNEQFF.

The chain has TRBV7-2 and TRBJ2-2; D is ambiguous. Per germline, CDR1 SGHTA and CDR2 FQGNSA. Trimming removed 1 base from V and 6 bases from J, with 9 bases in between. This CDR3 comprises 14 residues. CDR3 loop: CASSLVVGPGELFF. The CDR3 bases are TGTGCCAGCAGCTTAGTTGTAGGGCCCGGGGAGCTGTTTTTT. Filled out from reference TRBV7-2 and TRBJ2-2, the complete variable domain reads GAGVSQSPSNKVTEKGKDVELRCDPISGHTALYWYRQSLGQGLEFLIYFQGNSAPDKSGLPSDRFSAERTGGSVSTLTIQRTQQEDSAVYLCASSLVVGPGELFFGEGSRLTVL.

This clone was seen once. The rearrangement uses TRBV7-2 and TRBJ2-7; no definite D call. The CDR3 is 14 residues long. Trimming shortened V by 7 bases and J by 6 bases, and 19 bases separated the two germline ends. CDR1 is SGHTA and CDR2 is FQGNSA in the germline V gene. The CDR3 spells CASTLDHGPREQYF. The CDR3 region has the DNA TGTGCCAGCACCCTCGACCACGGGCCCCGCGAGCAGTACTTC. Combining the CDR3 with reference TRBV7-2 and TRBJ2-7 gives the whole variable domain GAGVSQSPSNKVTEKGKDVELRCDPISGHTALYWYRQSLGQGLEFLIYFQGNSAPDKSGLPSDRFSAERTGGSVSTLTIQRTQQEDSAVYLCASTLDHGPREQYFGPGTRLTVT.

This chain joins TRBV28 and TRBJ2-2; 10 bases line up with TRBD1. In germline, CDR1 is MDHEN, CDR2 SYDVKM. The CDR3 is made up of 14 amino acids. Unmatched junction bases numbered 10, after V lost 11 bases and J lost 7 bases. In DNA form, the CDR3 reads TGTGCCGTACTACCGGGACAGGGGTTCGGGGAGCTGTTTTTT. This gives the protein CAVLPGQGFGELFF.

The table lists this clone with a few counts. The V gene is TRBV11-3, the J gene TRBJ2-7, with no clear D. The CDR3 sequence is 13 residues long. Germline lookup yields CDR1 SGHNT and CDR2 YENEEA. V lost 4 bases and J lost 2, with 9 bases in between. This CDR3 is CASSSSTTYEQYF. CDR3 coding DNA: TGTGCCAGCAGCTCATCGACAACCTACGAGCAGTACTTC.

V usage is TRBV4-3 and J usage is TRBJ2-3; D is uncertain. V was cut by 4 bases and J by 5 bases, with 13 bases left in between. The CDR3 contains 14 residues. Germline values: CDR1 LGHNA, CDR2 YSLEER. DNA for the CDR3: TGCGCCAGCAGCCGGGAAGATAATGGAGATACGCAGTATTTT. Its protein is CASSREDNGDTQYF.

The J gene is TRBJ2-7, the V gene TRBV5-1, with 7 bases fitting TRBD1. Germline CDR1 is SGHRS and CDR2 is YFSETQ. After removal of 4 bases from V and 0 bases from J, the junction contained 7 bases not matched to a gene. There are 15 residues in the CDR3. CDR3 sequence (DNA): TGCGCCAGCAGCCTGGACAGGACCAGCTCCTACGAGCAGTACTTC. Translated, it gives CASSLDRTSSYEQYF.

DNA of the CDR3: TGTGCCAGCAGTACAGACCGGGACAGTGCCTACGAGCAGTACTTC. Its protein product is CASSTDRDSAYEQYF. V gene TRBV7-2 combines with J gene TRBJ2-7; 7 positions match TRBD1. The germline V gene has CDR1 SGHTA and CDR2 FQGNSA. With 6 bases clipped from V and 2 bases from J, the junction kept 10 bases outside the gene matches. The CDR3 sequence is 15 residues long.

The J gene is TRBJ2-2, the V gene TRBV18; 9 bases line up with TRBD1. The germline V gene has CDR1 KGHSH and CDR2 LQKENI. Trimming removed 8 bases from V and 5 bases from J; junction bases left unmatched: 6. CDR3 length equals 14 residues. The CDR3 region is CASAQGAQTGELFF. The CDR3 DNA reads as TGTGCCAGCGCACAGGGGGCGCAAACCGGGGAGCTGTTTTTT.

This sequence joins TRBV7-3 and TRBJ2-2; 10 bases align to TRBD1. Per germline, CDR1 SGHTA and CDR2 FQGTGA. The CDR3 covers 15 residues. V shed 6 bases, J shed 0 bases, and the junction held 1 base outside the gene matches. The CDR3 DNA follows: TGTGCCAGCAGTGGGACAGGGGCGAACACCGGGGAGCTGTTTTTT. Translated: CASSGTGANTGELFF.

In DNA form, the CDR3 reads TGTGCCAGCAGTTTAGGGTTGCGCAGGAGGGGATCACCCCTCCACTTT. Protein: CASSLGLRRRGSPLHF. The chain recombines TRBV27 with TRBJ1-6, with TRBD1 as a possible D gene (5 bases). The V gene's germline CDR1 is MNHEY and CDR2 SMNVEV (reference sequence). V was pared by 2 bases and J by 10 bases, with 18 bases between. This CDR3 spans 16 amino acids.

This rearrangement joins TRBV10-2 to TRBJ2-3; 16 nucleotides match TRBD2. The length of the CDR3 is 17 residues. The V gene's germline CDR1 is WSHSY and CDR2 SAAADI. V dropped 6 bases and J dropped 3; count of bases not matched to a gene: 6. Written as DNA, the CDR3 is TGCGCCAGCAGGCCCGGGACTAGCGGGAGGGTTACAGATACGCAGTATTTT. This sequence encodes CASRPGTSGRVTDTQYF.

The chain combines TRBV9 with TRBJ1-1; tentatively, D is TRBD1 (6 bases). The V gene's germline CDR1 is SGDLS and CDR2 YYNGEE. The CDR3 runs 15 residues. The V end was cut by 2 bases, the J end by 2 bases, with 13 bases between. Written as DNA, the CDR3 is TGTGCCAGCAGCGTGGGGGGCAGGCTTAACACTGAAGCTTTCTTT. Translated: CASSVGGRLNTEAFF.

This clone was seen a single time. The chain combines TRBV7-2 with TRBJ1-2; 7 nucleotides line up with TRBD1. From germline, CDR1 is SGHTA and CDR2 FQGNSA. V was clipped by 5 bases and J by 2 bases; unmatched bases: 5. The CDR3 length is 14 residues. The chain's CDR3 is CASSLWDSNYGYTF. The CDR3 DNA is TGTGCCAGCAGCCTATGGGACAGCAACTATGGCTACACCTTC. Filled out from reference TRBV7-2 and TRBJ1-2, the complete variable domain reads GAGVSQSPSNKVTEKGKDVELRCDPISGHTALYWYRQSLGQGLEFLIYFQGNSAPDKSGLPSDRFSAERTGGSVSTLTIQRTQQEDSAVYLCASSLWDSNYGYTFGSGTRLTVV.

The rearrangement uses TRBV6-5 and TRBJ1-1; D gene uncertain. V lost 3 bases, J lost 0 bases, and 14 bases lay in between. The germline CDR1 and CDR2 sequences are MNHEY and SVGAGI. There are 16 residues in the CDR3. The CDR3 region has the DNA TGTGCCAGCAGTTATGATCTCGGGTTCATGAACACTGAAGCTTTCTTT. Its translation: CASSYDLGFMNTEAFF.

The chain uses TRBV7-3 and TRBJ1-1; D gene uncertain. Germline CDR1 is SGHTA and CDR2 is FQGTGA. Trimming shortened V by 4 bases and J by 4 bases, and 16 bases separated the two germline ends. The CDR3 covers 15 residues. CDR3 residues: CASSSWAGGSTEAFF. CDR3 nucleotide sequence: TGTGCCAGCAGCTCCTGGGCGGGTGGGAGCACTGAAGCTTTCTTT.

CDR3 residues: CASSFSTGVLEKLFF. CDR3 coding DNA: TGTGCCAGCAGCTTTTCGACAGGTGTTCTTGAAAAACTGTTTTTT. V and J are TRBV11-2 and TRBJ1-4, with D perhaps matching TRBD1 (6 bases). Germline assignment: CDR1 SGHAT and CDR2 FQNNGV. Trimming stripped 3 bases from V and 7 bases from J, with 15 bases between. The CDR3 length is 15 residues.

The genes are TRBV6-4 and TRBJ1-2, with D perhaps TRBD1 (6 bases). Trimming stripped 0 bases from V and 5 bases from J, with 16 bases between. Germline CDR1 reads MRHNA; CDR2 reads SNTAGT. The CDR3 totals 16 residues. The CDR3 nucleotides are TGTGCCAGCAGTGACTCAAGCTGGGGGCGCGGGTATGGCTACACCTTC. Translation gives CASSDSSWGRGYGYTF.

This sequence joins TRBV5-6 and TRBJ2-3, with 10 bases that match TRBD2. The germline gives CDR1 SGHDT, CDR2 YYEEEE. This CDR3 comprises 16 residues. V lost 4 bases and J lost 3; bases outside the gene matches: 8. The CDR3, as DNA: TGTGCCAGCAGCGAGGCCGGGACTAGCGTGACAGATACGCAGTATTTT. This codes for CASSEAGTSVTDTQYF.

The rearrangement uses TRBV11-2 and TRBJ2-1; TRBD2 is a possible D gene (7 bases). Germline loops: CDR1 SGHAT, CDR2 FQNNGV. The CDR3 covers 15 residues. V lost 5 bases, J lost 8 bases, and 19 bases lay in between. The CDR3 sequence: CASSNGGGSGDEQFF. The CDR3, as DNA: TGTGCCAGCAGCAATGGGGGGGGCTCCGGAGATGAGCAGTTCTTC.

The chain joins TRBV19 to TRBJ1-1; no definite D call. The CDR3 is 12 amino acids. The germline V and J ends were trimmed by 7 bases and 1 base, with 7 bases remaining between them. Germline loops: CDR1 LNHDA, CDR2 SQIVND (reference sequence). DNA of the CDR3: TGTGCCAGTACGCGAGGGAACACTGAAGCTTTCTTT. Its protein product is CASTRGNTEAFF.

This clone is classed as medium-sized. This chain joins TRBV6-4 and TRBJ2-2; D gene ambiguous. The CDR3 totals 13 residues. V was trimmed by 6 bases and J by 3 bases, leaving 8 bases between them. Germline CDR1 reads MRHNA; CDR2 reads SNTAGT. The CDR3 DNA reads TGTGCCAGCAGCGACCGGGACACCGGGGAGCTGTTTTTT. Its translation is CASSDRDTGELFF.

DNA for the CDR3: TGTGCTAGTGGTTTGTTCCCAGGGGGGGGCACAGATACGCAGTATTTT. This codes for CASGLFPGGGTDTQYF. The gene calls are TRBV12-5 and TRBJ2-3; perhaps D is TRBD1 or TRBD2 (7 bases each). Per germline, CDR1 LGHNT and CDR2 FRNRAP. The V and J ends lost 2 bases and 1 base respectively, with 13 bases between them. This CDR3 is 16 amino acids long.

This clone was detected a few times. The rearrangement uses TRBV5-6 and TRBJ1-3, with 7 bases identical to TRBD1. The junction had 11 bases not matched to a gene; V was cut back by 3 bases and J by 2 bases. Germline V gene data show CDR1 as SGHDT and CDR2 as YYEEEE. The CDR3 runs to 17 residues. The CDR3 sequence is CASSYTGKGGPGNTIYF. CDR3 DNA: TGTGCCAGCAGCTACACAGGGAAAGGGGGCCCTGGAAACACCATATATTTT.